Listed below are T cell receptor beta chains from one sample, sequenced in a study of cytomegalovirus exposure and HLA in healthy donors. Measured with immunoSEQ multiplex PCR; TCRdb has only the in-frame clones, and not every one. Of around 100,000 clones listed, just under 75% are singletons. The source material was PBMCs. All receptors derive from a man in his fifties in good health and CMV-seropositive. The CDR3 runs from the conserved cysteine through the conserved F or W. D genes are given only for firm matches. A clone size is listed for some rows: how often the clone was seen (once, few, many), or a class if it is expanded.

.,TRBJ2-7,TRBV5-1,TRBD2,CASSSLRAGDSYEQYF,TGCGCCAGCAGCTCCCTCAGGGCGGGGGACTCCTACGAGCAGTACTTC
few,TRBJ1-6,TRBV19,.,CASSIGNPGGNSPLHF,TGTGCCAGTAGTATCGGGAACCCCGGGGGTAATTCACCCCTCCACTTT
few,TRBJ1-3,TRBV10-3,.,CAISESQGPRSTIYF,TGTGCCATCAGTGAGTCTCAGGGCCCCCGGAGCACCATATATTTT
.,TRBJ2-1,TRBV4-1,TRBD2,CASSHDSGGYEQFF,TGCGCCAGCAGCCATGACTCCGGGGGGTATGAGCAGTTCTTC
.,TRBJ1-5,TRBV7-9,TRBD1,CSSSYDRGQGVQPQHF,TGTTCCAGCAGTTACGACAGGGGGCAGGGGGTGCAGCCCCAGCATTTT
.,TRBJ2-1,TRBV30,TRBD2,CAWSVWSSGRDNEQFF,TGTGCCTGGAGTGTTTGGAGTAGCGGGAGGGATAATGAGCAGTTCTTC
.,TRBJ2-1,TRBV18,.,CASSLSDNEQFF,TGTGCCAGCTCACTATCCGACAATGAGCAGTTCTTC
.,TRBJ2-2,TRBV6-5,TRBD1,CASRTGGRNTGELFF,TGTGCCAGCAGGACAGGGGGCCGCAACACCGGGGAGCTGTTTTTT
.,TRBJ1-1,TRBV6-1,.,CASSEYRADTEAFF,TGTGCCAGCAGTGAATACAGGGCGGACACTGAAGCTTTCTTT
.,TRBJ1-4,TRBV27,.,CASSLSPARLNEKLFF,TGTGCCAGCAGTTTATCCCCCGCAAGACTTAATGAAAAACTGTTTTTT
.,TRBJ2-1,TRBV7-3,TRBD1,CASSLRGQGADEQFF,TGTGCCAGCAGCTTAAGAGGACAGGGGGCAGATGAGCAGTTCTTC
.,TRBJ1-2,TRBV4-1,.,CASSQVGGPSANYGYTF,TGCGCCAGCAGCCAAGTGGGGGGGCCTTCAGCTAACTATGGCTACACCTTC